The entry below gives a single TCR beta chain sequence along with its context. This entry belongs to a study of lymphopenia after photon versus proton radiotherapy. Sequencing was performed with immunoSEQ multiplex PCR; in TCRdb, only in-frame clones are kept and a portion is missing. The top ten hold under 25% of the sample, which has around 18,000 clones, roughly 84% seen once. This material consisted of peripheral blood, taken from a patient treated with proton-based radiotherapy. This clonotype was sampled from a man between 65 and 79 years old with pancreatic cancer.

CDR3: CASSPGKRRSTDTQYF. CDR3 nucleotides: TGTGCCAGCAGCCCGGGGAAGCGGAGAAGCACAGATACGCAGTATTTT. This chain connects TRBV4-2 to TRBJ2-3; TRBD2 might be the D (5 bases). Germline CDR1 and CDR2: LGHNA and YNFKEQ. V was trimmed by 4 bases and J by 0 bases, leaving 14 bases between them. The CDR3 totals 16 residues.